The 23 T cell receptor beta chains below all came from one sample that was sequenced in a study of CD8+ T cells in alopecia areata. It was cDNA, reverse transcribed from extracted RNA, that served as the sequencing template. Generated by immunoSEQ multiplex PCR, the TCRdb table keeps only in-frame clones and is missing some. The repertoire holds 170,000 or so clones, 65% seen once, with more than 0.7% in the top ten. Treatment noted: oral pan-JAK inhibitor, 5-10 mg twice daily. The specimen comprised CD4+ T cells sorted from blood, sampled at week 4, from a patient treated with tofacitinib. The receptors here all came from a human donor with alopecia areata.

The chain couples TRBV14 to TRBJ2-7; D unresolved. Germline CDR1 SGHDN, CDR2 FVKESK. The CDR3 length is 12 residues. With 4 bases removed from V and 6 bases from J, the gap between germline ends came to 10 bases. CDR3 in amino acids: CASSLNTIEQYF. CDR3 DNA: TGTGCCAGCAGCCTCAATACTATCGAGCAGTACTTC.

CDR3 amino acids: CASRMTGRNQPQHF. CDR3 bases: TGTGCCAGCAGAATGACAGGGCGCAATCAGCCCCAGCATTTT. The chain uses TRBV27 and TRBJ1-5, with TRBD1 matching over 7 bases. The V gene end was trimmed by 6 bases and the J gene end by 2 bases; junction bases not matched to a gene: 4. The CDR3 has 14 residues. Germline values: CDR1 MNHEY, CDR2 SMNVEV (reference sequence).

In its sample, this clone was seen a few times. This chain joins TRBV4-2 and TRBJ2-3, with D tentatively TRBD1 or TRBD2 (7 bases each). Germline-derived CDR1 and CDR2 are LGHNA and YNFKEQ. The CDR3 runs 17 residues. Trimming removed 3 bases at V and 2 bases at J, with 18 bases between. Here the CDR3 DNA reads TGTGCCAGCAGCCAGGCTGCAGGGGGGGGGACCACAGATACGCAGTATTTT. Translating it yields CASSQAAGGGTTDTQYF.

The V and J genes are TRBV4-2 and TRBJ1-2, with D perhaps TRBD1 (6 bases). Trimming removed 3 bases from V and 7 bases from J, with 21 bases in between. This CDR3 has 16 residues. CDR1 is LGHNA and CDR2 is YNFKEQ in the germline V gene. The DNA of the CDR3 is TGTGCCAGCAGCCATAACTTCGGGGGGCCTCCGATTGGCTACACCTTC. Its translation: CASSHNFGGPPIGYTF.

The chain employs TRBV29-1 and TRBJ2-7; 7 nucleotides agree with TRBD2. The CDR3 contains 14 residues. The V and J ends lost 0 bases and 2 bases, in that order; junction bases with no gene match: 4. Germline values: CDR1 SQVTM, CDR2 ANQGSEA. The CDR3 coding sequence is TGCAGCGTTGAAGAACGGGGGGTTGCCTACGAGCAGTACTTC. It encodes CSVEERGVAYEQYF.

CDR3 in amino acids: CSVDSPPGETQYF. CDR3 sequence (DNA): TGCAGCGTTGATTCCCCCCCGGGCGAGACCCAGTACTTC. V gene TRBV29-1 combines with J gene TRBJ2-5; D unclear. The CDR3 consists of 13 residues. Trimming pared 3 bases from V and 5 bases from J, leaving 13 bases between. The germline gives CDR1 SQVTM, CDR2 ANQGSEA.

The chain uses TRBV7-2 and TRBJ2-6; D ambiguous. Germline CDR1 SGHTA, CDR2 FQGNSA. V was trimmed by 1 base and J by 5 bases, leaving 6 bases between them. The CDR3 runs to 14 residues. CDR3 in DNA: TGTGCCAGCAGCTTAGAAGGCCGGGCCAACGTCCTGACTTTC. This sequence encodes CASSLEGRANVLTF.

The rearrangement uses TRBV4-3 and TRBJ2-7; tentatively, D is TRBD2 (6 bases). The CDR3 is 16 residues long. Germline V CDR1 and CDR2: LGHNA, YSLEER. Between the trimmed V and J ends, which lost 0 bases and 0 bases, there was a span of 12 bases. CDR3 nucleotides: TGCGCCAGCAGCCAAGATCGGGGGTTTAACTCCTACGAGCAGTACTTC. This translates into CASSQDRGFNSYEQYF.

J is TRBJ2-7 and V is TRBV9, with 9 nucleotides matching TRBD1. Germline CDR1 and CDR2: SGDLS and YYNGEE. V was clipped by 2 bases and J by 5 bases; unmatched bases: 5. The CDR3 runs to 14 residues. The CDR3 DNA is TGTGCCAGCAGCGTCGGGACAGGGTTCGACGAGCAGTACTTC. It translates to CASSVGTGFDEQYF.

The rearrangement links TRBV30 to TRBJ2-7; D is perhaps TRBD1 or TRBD2 (5 bases each). This CDR3 spans 14 amino acids. Germline loops: CDR1 GTSNPN, CDR2 SVGIG (reference sequence). V gave up 1 base and J gave up 3 bases, with 13 bases separating them. DNA of the CDR3: TGTGCCTGGAGTGGGAAGGGGAGTAACTACGAGCAGTACTTC. Translation: CAWSGKGSNYEQYF. The variable domain in full, completed from reference TRBV30 and TRBJ2-7, reads SQTIHQWPATLVQPVGSPLSLECTVEGTSNPNLYWYRQAAGRGLQLLFYSVGIGQISSEVPQNLSASRPQDRQFILSSKKLLLSDSGFYLCAWSGKGSNYEQYFGPGTRLTVT.

The rearrangement links TRBV7-9 to TRBJ1-1; D possibly corresponds to TRBD1 (5 bases). CDR3 length: 14 residues. The V gene lost 5 bases and the J gene lost 5 bases, with 15 bases spanning the gap. The germline CDR1 and CDR2 sequences are SEHNR and FQNEAQ (reference sequence). This CDR3 reads CASSPRTRGTEAFF. For the CDR3, the DNA is TGTGCCAGCAGCCCGCGGACCCGGGGGACTGAAGCTTTCTTT. The whole variable domain, filled in from reference TRBV7-9 and TRBJ1-1, reads DTGVSQNPRHKITKRGQNVTFRCDPISEHNRLYWYRQTLGQGPEFLTYFQNEAQLEKSRLLSDRFSAERPKGSFSTLEIQRTEQGDSAMYLCASSPRTRGTEAFFGQGTRLTVV.

This clone has a single count. Other DNA sequences of this sample code for an identical CDR3. The chain has TRBV30 and TRBJ1-5; D gene uncertain. Trimming removed 1 base at V and 5 bases at J, with 9 bases between. This CDR3 is built from 13 residues. In germline, CDR1 is GTSNPN, CDR2 SVGIG (reference sequence). The CDR3 region is CAWSGGVDQPQHF. For the CDR3, the DNA is TGTGCCTGGAGTGGTGGAGTGGATCAGCCCCAGCATTTT.

This sequence joins TRBV15 and TRBJ2-1; D remains ambiguous. Germline V gene data show CDR1 as LNHNV and CDR2 as YYDKDF (reference sequence). This CDR3 contains 14 residues. V dropped 0 bases and J dropped 0 bases, with 3 bases sitting between them. For the CDR3, the DNA is TGTGCCACCAGCAGAGAATCCTCCTACAATGAGCAGTTCTTC. As protein: CATSRESSYNEQFF.

A few counts support this clone. This chain links TRBV10-3 with TRBJ2-5, with 8 bases identical to TRBD2. The length of the CDR3 is 15 residues. Germline V gene lookup returns CDR1 ENHRY and CDR2 SYGVKD. V trimming: 5 bases; J trimming: 3 bases; junction bases outside the gene matches: 8. CDR3 in DNA: TGTGCCATCAGTCCCTCCGGACTAGCCGAAGAGACCCAGTACTTC. This sequence encodes CAISPSGLAEETQYF.

To note about this clone: This CDR3 is also generated by other DNA sequences in the sample. The chain recombines TRBV7-3 with TRBJ2-3; D remains ambiguous. The CDR3 sequence is 13 residues long. Per the germline V gene, CDR1 is SGHTA and CDR2 is FQGTGA. V gave up 3 bases and J gave up 4 bases, with 8 bases separating them. The CDR3 bases are TGTGCCAGCAGCTTTACAAGGGCAGATACGCAGTATTTT. Its protein product is CASSFTRADTQYF.

This clone was recorded a few times. This rearrangement joins TRBV4-2 to TRBJ2-7, with 7 bases fitting TRBD2. The CDR3 length is 15 residues. Germline values: CDR1 LGHNA, CDR2 YNFKEQ. V gave up 1 base and J gave up 3 bases; unmatched junction bases: 6. CDR3 DNA sequence: TGTGCCAGCAGCCAAGGGTCTAGCGGAGACTACGAGCAGTACTTC. Translation: CASSQGSSGDYEQYF.

For the CDR3, the DNA is TGTGCCTATCATGCGGGTCTCTATGGCTACACCTTC. Protein product: CAYHAGLYGYTF. The chain recombines TRBV30 with TRBJ1-2; D gene ambiguous. Trimming left V 7 bases short and J 4 bases short, with 13 bases between. The CDR3 consists of 12 residues. Looked up from germline, CDR1 is GTSNPN and CDR2 is SVGIG (reference sequence).

The V gene is TRBV30, the J gene TRBJ2-3; 10 bases align to TRBD1. This CDR3 spans 16 amino acids. From germline, CDR1 is GTSNPN and CDR2 SVGIG (reference sequence). Trimming at V came to 2 bases and at J to 4 bases, leaving 9 bases not matched to a gene. As DNA, the CDR3 is TGTGCCTGGAGTCCACGGGGACAGGGGTTTGCAGATACGCAGTATTTT. Encoded protein: CAWSPRGQGFADTQYF. Full variable domain (outside the CDR3, taken from reference TRBV30 and TRBJ2-3): SQTIHQWPATLVQPVGSPLSLECTVEGTSNPNLYWYRQAAGRGLQLLFYSVGIGQISSEVPQNLSASRPQDRQFILSSKKLLLSDSGFYLCAWSPRGQGFADTQYFGPGTRLTVL.

The J gene is TRBJ1-2, the V gene TRBV11-2; tentatively, D is TRBD1 (6 bases). With 5 bases removed from V and 3 bases from J, the gap between germline ends came to 13 bases. CDR3 length: 14 amino acids. The germline gives CDR1 SGHAT, CDR2 FQNNGV. CDR3 amino acids: CASSRPGEDYGYTF. As DNA, the CDR3 is TGTGCCAGCAGCCGACCAGGGGAAGACTATGGCTACACCTTC. The full variable domain, rest sourced from reference TRBV11-2 and TRBJ1-2, is EAGVAQSPRYKIIEKRQSVAFWCNPISGHATLYWYQQILGQGPKLLIQFQNNGVVDDSQLPKDRFSAERLKGVDSTLKIQPAKLEDSAVYLCASSRPGEDYGYTFGSGTRLTVV.

The V and J genes are TRBV2 and TRBJ2-1; D remains unclear. CDR3 length: 11 residues. Trimming took 2 bases from V and 9 from J, leaving 5 bases between them. CDR1 is SNHLY, CDR2 FYNNEI, per germline. DNA of the CDR3: TGTGCCAGCAGTGAATATGGTGAGCAGTTCTTC. Protein: CASSEYGEQFF.

V and J are TRBV29-1 and TRBJ2-5; D is unclear. Germline loops: CDR1 SQVTM, CDR2 ANQGSEA. V dropped 7 bases and J dropped 1 base, with 10 bases sitting between them. CDR3 length equals 12 residues. This CDR3 reads CSALGIQETQYF. In nucleotides, the CDR3 is TGCAGCGCCCTGGGGATCCAAGAGACCCAGTACTTC.

The chain combines TRBV5-4 with TRBJ2-6; D unresolved. Germline lookup yields CDR1 SGHNT and CDR2 YYREEE (reference sequence). This CDR3 comprises 13 residues. The V gene lost 5 bases and the J gene lost 0 bases, with 3 bases spanning the gap. CDR3 sequence (DNA): TGTGCCAGCAGACACTCTGGGGCCAACGTCCTGACTTTC. This sequence encodes CASRHSGANVLTF.

The chain combines TRBV5-1 with TRBJ2-2; 9 positions agree with TRBD1. Germline V gene sequence: CDR1 SGHRS, CDR2 YFSETQ. There are 15 residues in the CDR3. Trimming cost V 7 bases and J 0 bases; bases outside gene matches: 4. The CDR3 is CASARQGANTGELFF. The CDR3 bases are TGCGCCAGCGCGAGACAGGGGGCGAACACCGGGGAGCTGTTTTTT.